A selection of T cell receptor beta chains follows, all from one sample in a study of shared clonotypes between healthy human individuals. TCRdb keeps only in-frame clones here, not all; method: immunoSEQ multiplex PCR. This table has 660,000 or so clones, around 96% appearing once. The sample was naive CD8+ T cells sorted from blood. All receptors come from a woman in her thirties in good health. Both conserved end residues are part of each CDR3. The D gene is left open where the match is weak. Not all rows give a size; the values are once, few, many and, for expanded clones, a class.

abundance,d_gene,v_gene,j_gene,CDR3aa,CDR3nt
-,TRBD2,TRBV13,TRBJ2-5,CASSRYSGTYQETQYF,TGTGCCAGCAGTAGGTATAGCGGGACGTACCAAGAGACCCAGTACTTC
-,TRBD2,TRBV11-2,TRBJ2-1,CASSFGTTHNEQFF,TGTGCCAGCAGCTTCGGGACTACACACAATGAGCAGTTCTTC
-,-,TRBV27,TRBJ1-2,CASSLSTGNYGYTF,TGTGCCAGCAGTTTAAGTACTGGGAACTATGGCTACACCTTC
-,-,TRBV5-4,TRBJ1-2,CASSPTTGFANYGYTF,TGTGCCAGCAGCCCTACTACAGGGTTCGCTAACTATGGCTACACCTTC
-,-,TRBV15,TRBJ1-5,CATGPAGNQPQHF,TGTGCCACTGGACCGGCGGGCAATCAGCCCCAGCATTTT
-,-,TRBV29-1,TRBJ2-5,CSAEEETQYF,TGCAGCGCAGAGGAAGAGACCCAGTACTTC
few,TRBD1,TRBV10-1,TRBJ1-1,CASSPTGGWTEAFF,TGCGCCAGCAGTCCTACAGGGGGCTGGACTGAAGCTTTCTTT
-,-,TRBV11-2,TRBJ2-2,CASSYENPTGELFF,TGTGCCAGCAGCTACGAAAATCCCACCGGGGAGCTGTTTTTT
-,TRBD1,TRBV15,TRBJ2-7,CATSRGAGGRYEQYF,TGTGCCACCAGCAGAGGCGCAGGGGGCAGGTACGAGCAGTACTTC
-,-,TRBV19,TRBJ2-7,CATEGGALYEQYF,TGTGCCACCGAGGGGGGGGCTCTCTACGAGCAGTACTTC
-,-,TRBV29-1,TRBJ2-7,CSVLSPRLKGRVSYEQYF,TGCAGCGTTCTTTCACCTCGCCTTAAGGGGAGAGTCAGCTACGAGCAGTACTTC
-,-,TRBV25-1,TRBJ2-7,CASESYEQYF,TGTGCCTCTGAATCCTACGAGCAGTACTTC
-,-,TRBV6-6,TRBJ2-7,CASSYSRAPGDEQYF,TGTGCCAGCAGTTACTCGCGGGCCCCGGGGGACGAGCAGTACTTC
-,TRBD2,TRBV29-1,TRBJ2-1,CSARLAGYYEQFF,TGCAGCGCGCGACTAGCGGGATATTATGAGCAGTTCTTC
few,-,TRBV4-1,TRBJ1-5,CASSPNLERGQPQHF,TGCGCCAGCAGCCCGAATTTGGAAAGAGGTCAGCCCCAGCATTTT
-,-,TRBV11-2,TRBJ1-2,CASSLEGASFVGYTF,TGTGCCAGCAGCTTAGAGGGGGCCTCTTTTGTGGGCTACACCTTC
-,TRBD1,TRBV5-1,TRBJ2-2,CASSQDRGSTTGELFF,TGCGCCAGCAGCCAAGACAGGGGGTCAACCACCGGGGAGCTGTTTTTT
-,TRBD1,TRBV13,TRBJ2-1,CASSYIGTGTYNEQFF,TGTGCCAGCAGCTATATCGGGACAGGGACCTACAATGAGCAGTTCTTC
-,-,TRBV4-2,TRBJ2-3,CASSQDSGVMGTDTQYF,TGTGCCAGCAGCCAGGATAGCGGAGTGATGGGCACAGATACGCAGTATTTT
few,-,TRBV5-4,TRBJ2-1,CASSLWGYNEQFF,TGTGCCAGCAGCTTGTGGGGCTACAATGAGCAGTTCTTC
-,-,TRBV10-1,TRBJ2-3,CASGGQGLSDTQYF,TGCGCCAGCGGGGGCCAGGGGCTGTCAGATACGCAGTATTTT
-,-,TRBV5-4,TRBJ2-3,CASSLKLEDTQYF,TGTGCCAGCAGCTTGAAGTTGGAAGATACGCAGTATTTT
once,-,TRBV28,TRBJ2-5,CASSYPEETQYF,TGTGCCAGCAGTTATCCGGAAGAGACCCAGTACTTC